Described below is a single T cell receptor beta chain sequence and its context. The entry originates in a study of blood T cell repertoires in COVID-19. Study-level background: T cells, B-cell-depleted T cells, or PBMCs provided the cDNA or gDNA that served as material.

Produced via immunoSEQ multiplex PCR; TCRdb's table is partial and in-frame only. This sample has about 100,000 clones, with roughly nine tenths found just once. The receptor comes from a human donor in a cohort sampled during active COVID-19. The sequenced sample was peripheral blood.

The CDR3 reads CASSVASGSYYGNTIYF. The CDR3 coding sequence is TGTGCCAGCAGCGTAGCCAGCGGCTCCTACTACGGCAACACCATATATTTT. The V call is TRBV9, the J call TRBJ1-3; D gene uncertain. The CDR3 consists of 17 residues. Germline loops: CDR1 SGDLS, CDR2 YYNGEE. Trimming left V 0 bases short and J 7 bases short, with 20 bases between.